These 29 T cell receptor beta chains share one sample of origin, sequenced in a study of Graves' ophthalmopathy and Graves' hyperthyroidism. Amplified TCR beta CDR3 regions were obtained using RNA transcripts as template. In the first round, RT-PCR was carried out with HTBI primers, and a multiplex PCR formed the second round. TCRdb reanalysed the multiplex PCR reads using MiXCR and keeps one entry per CDR3 protein. This table has about 480,000 distinct CDR3 sequences, approximately 15% appearing once. Sequencing was done on a sample of blood. The receptors derive from a woman aged 30 to 39 with Graves' ophthalmopathy.

This clonotype appeared many times. The chain has TRBV28 and TRBJ2-2; 7 bases are shared with TRBD1. With 4 bases clipped from V and 7 bases from J, the junction kept 3 bases outside the gene matches. Per germline, CDR1 MDHEN and CDR2 SYDVKM. This CDR3 comprises 13 residues. The CDR3 DNA reads TGTGCCAGCAGTTCGACAGGGATCGGGGAGCTGTTTTTT. Residues: CASSSTGIGELFF.

This clonotype was seen many times. V is TRBV9 and J is TRBJ2-3, with TRBD2 matching over 11 bases. This CDR3 spans 15 amino acids. With V trimmed by 2 bases and J by 2 bases, 1 base remained unmatched. The germline V gene encodes CDR1 SGDLS and CDR2 YYNGEE. DNA of the CDR3: TGTGCCAGCAGCGTTAGCGGGGGGGCCACAGATACGCAGTATTTT. It is translated as CASSVSGGATDTQYF.

This clonotype was detected many times. The rearrangement joins TRBV6-5 to TRBJ1-3, with 7 positions matching TRBD1. Germline V gene data show CDR1 as MNHEY and CDR2 as SVGAGI. The CDR3 totals 16 residues. The J segment lost 0 bases and the V segment lost 2 bases, leaving 4 bases of the junction unmatched. The CDR3: CASSYNRDSSGNTIYF. Written as DNA, the CDR3 is TGTGCCAGCAGTTACAACCGGGACAGCTCTGGAAACACCATATATTTT.

This clonotype appeared a single time. The V call is TRBV6-1, the J call TRBJ1-1, with 7 bases aligning to TRBD1. Germline CDR1 reads MNHNS; CDR2 reads SASEGT. The CDR3 totals 14 residues. V dropped 7 bases and J dropped 2; count of bases not matched to a gene: 7. CDR3 nucleotides: TGTGCCAGCACTAGGGGGACAGACAACACTGAAGCTTTCTTT. As protein: CASTRGTDNTEAFF.

This clonotype appeared many times. The rearrangement links TRBV6-5 to TRBJ1-1; a weak D match, TRBD1 (6 bases). CDR3 size: 16 residues. V lost 2 bases to trimming and J lost 5 bases, with 18 bases between them. Per germline, CDR1 MNHEY and CDR2 SVGAGI. The CDR3 bases are TGTGCCAGCAGTTACATAATAAGAGGGGGATGGACTGAAGCTTTCTTT. This codes for CASSYIIRGGWTEAFF.

V gene TRBV7-8 combines with J gene TRBJ2-3, with 8 bases identical to TRBD1. V shed 8 bases and J 2 bases; nucleotides not matched to a gene: 12. The CDR3 has 16 amino acids. CDR1 and CDR2 (germline): SGHVS, FQNEAQ. CDR3 DNA sequence: TGTGCCAGCTCACAGGGGGTGTTGACGAACACAGATACGCAGTATTTT. Translating gives CASSQGVLTNTDTQYF.

This clonotype was seen repeatedly, ten times or more. The chain employs TRBV7-9 and TRBJ1-6; TRBD1 might be the D (5 bases). The CDR3 contains 15 residues. The germline V gene has CDR1 SEHNR and CDR2 FQNEAQ (reference sequence). The germline V and J ends were trimmed by 2 bases and 7 bases, with 12 bases remaining between them. CDR3 DNA: TGTGCCAGCAGCTTATCCGGGGGAAACAATTCACCCCTCCACTTT. It is translated as CASSLSGGNNSPLHF.

The sample holds a few counts of this clonotype. This rearrangement joins TRBV12-3 or TRBV12-4 to TRBJ1-2; D perhaps matches TRBD1 (6 bases). V was trimmed by 6 bases and J by 3 bases, leaving 20 bases between them. The CDR3 consists of 16 residues. DNA for the CDR3: TGTGCCAGCAGAATCTTGGCAGGGGCCTCCTACTATGGCTACACCTTC. Translating gives CASRILAGASYYGYTF.

The CDR3 loop is CASSYSRDNYGYTF. For the CDR3, the DNA is TGTGCCAGCAGTTACTCTAGAGACAACTATGGCTACACCTTC. The chain employs TRBV6-5 and TRBJ1-2; D unclear. The V gene's germline CDR1 is MNHEY and CDR2 SVGAGI. The CDR3 has 14 residues. Trimming stripped 0 bases from V and 2 bases from J, with 7 bases between.

This clonotype has a handful of counts. The genes are TRBV30 and TRBJ1-1, with D unclear. The CDR3 totals 12 residues. The V end was cut by 0 bases, the J end by 10 bases, with 12 bases between. Germline V gives CDR1 GTSNPN, CDR2 SVGIG (reference sequence). CDR3 region: CAWSVWRERAFF. CDR3 DNA: TGTGCCTGGAGTGTGTGGCGGGAAAGAGCTTTCTTT. Drawing the rest from reference TRBV30 and TRBJ1-1, the complete variable domain is SQTIHQWPATLVQPVGSPLSLECTVEGTSNPNLYWYRQAAGRGLQLLFYSVGIGQISSEVPQNLSASRPQDRQFILSSKKLLLSDSGFYLCAWSVWRERAFFGQGTRLTVV.

This clonotype showed up many times. This chain joins TRBV20-1 and TRBJ1-1; D may be TRBD1 (5 bases). In germline, CDR1 is DFQATT, CDR2 SNEGSKA (reference sequence). Trimming took 6 bases from V and 1 from J, leaving 12 bases between them. The CDR3 has 13 amino acids. The CDR3 DNA sequence: TGCAGTGCAAAAGGGGAGAGGAACACTGAAGCTTTCTTT. Residues: CSAKGERNTEAFF.

The chain joins TRBV12-3 or TRBV12-4 to TRBJ2-7; 7 bases match TRBD1. The CDR3 runs 14 residues. J gave up 5 bases and V 6 bases, and 10 bases lay outside the gene matches. The CDR3 loop reads CASSTGGQTHEQYF. CDR3 nucleotides: TGTGCCAGCAGCACTGGGGGACAGACTCACGAGCAGTACTTC.

This clonotype was recorded many times. This sequence joins TRBV3-1 and TRBJ1-1, with D perhaps TRBD1 (5 bases). The CDR3 is 13 amino acids. V was trimmed by 4 bases and J by 4 bases, leaving 10 bases between them. CDR1 is LGHDT and CDR2 is YNNKEL in the germline V gene (reference sequence). As DNA, the CDR3 is TGTGCCAGCAGCCCGGGGCAGAGCACTGAAGCTTTCTTT. This gives the protein CASSPGQSTEAFF.

The chain recombines TRBV28 with TRBJ2-7; possibly TRBD2 for D (6 bases). Per germline, CDR1 MDHEN and CDR2 SYDVKM. The CDR3 is 14 residues long. Between the trimmed V and J ends, which lost 2 bases and 5 bases, there was a span of 13 bases. This CDR3 reads CASSLRAGSDEQYF. The CDR3 nucleotides are TGTGCCAGCAGTTTACGGGCGGGGTCCGACGAGCAGTACTTC.

V gene TRBV28 combines with J gene TRBJ2-7; 7 positions agree with TRBD2. This CDR3 is built from 17 residues. The junction had 15 bases not matched to a gene; V was cut back by 6 bases and J by 1 base. Germline V gene lookup returns CDR1 MDHEN and CDR2 SYDVKM. The CDR3 here is CASSLEGRGGPSYEQYF. CDR3 coding DNA: TGTGCCAGCAGCTTGGAGGGGAGGGGAGGGCCTTCCTACGAGCAGTACTTC.

V usage is TRBV7-3 and J usage is TRBJ1-2, with 7 bases aligning to TRBD1. Germline assignment: CDR1 SGHTA and CDR2 FQGTGA. V gave up 6 bases and J gave up 2 bases; unmatched junction bases: 6. This CDR3 has 14 residues. CDR3 sequence (DNA): TGTGCCAGCAGTCACCGGGACAGAAACTATGGCTACACCTTC. Translated: CASSHRDRNYGYTF.

There are many counts of this clonotype. The chain carries TRBV12-3 or TRBV12-4 and TRBJ1-1; D remains ambiguous. The CDR3 consists of 15 residues. The ends were cut back, 6 bases at V and 1 base at J, with 15 bases in the middle. The CDR3 spells CASRLDRLSNTEAFF. The CDR3 nucleotides read TGTGCCAGCAGATTGGACCGTTTGTCGAACACTGAAGCTTTCTTT.

This clonotype was seen ten or more times. V usage is TRBV6-1 and J usage is TRBJ2-4; D is perhaps TRBD1 (6 bases). The V end was cut by 3 bases, the J end by 0 bases, with 12 bases between. Germline assignment: CDR1 MNHNS and CDR2 SASEGT. CDR3 length: 16 amino acids. CDR3 protein: CASSEGALIAKNIQYF. The CDR3 nucleotides are TGTGCCAGCAGTGAGGGGGCCCTAATAGCCAAAAACATTCAGTACTTC.

This clonotype was found a few times. The rearrangement uses TRBV5-1 and TRBJ2-5; the match to TRBD2 covers 8 bases. With 3 bases clipped from V and 4 bases from J, the junction kept 8 bases outside the gene matches. CDR3 size: 15 residues. CDR1 and CDR2 (germline): SGHRS, YFSETQ. CDR3 amino acids: CASSSKAGAVETQYF. In DNA form, the CDR3 reads TGCGCCAGCAGCTCTAAAGCGGGGGCCGTAGAGACCCAGTACTTC.

This clonotype was detected a few times. The V gene is TRBV14, the J gene TRBJ1-1; D is possibly TRBD1 (5 bases). This CDR3 is built from 19 residues. The germline V gene encodes CDR1 SGHDN and CDR2 FVKESK. Trimming left V 0 bases short and J 1 base short, with 21 bases between. This chain's CDR3 is CASSQDHFGQEVGNTEAFF. CDR3 coding DNA: TGTGCCAGCAGCCAAGATCATTTCGGACAAGAGGTAGGGAACACTGAAGCTTTCTTT.

In its sample, this clonotype was seen once. The rearrangement joins TRBV2 to TRBJ2-2; 7 nucleotides align to TRBD1. J was trimmed by 5 bases and V by 6 bases; bases with no gene match: 6. CDR1 and CDR2 (germline): SNHLY, FYNNEI. The length of the CDR3 is 14 residues. The DNA of the CDR3 is TGTGCCAGCAGCGACAGGGTGGGGACCGGGGAGCTGTTTTTT. Protein: CASSDRVGTGELFF.

This clonotype was recorded at least ten times. The chain is built from TRBV11-1 and TRBJ2-7; TRBD2 might be the D (5 bases). Trimming cost V 1 base and J 2 bases, with 12 bases left between them. The CDR3 loop spans 15 amino acids. The germline CDR1 and CDR2 sequences are SGHAT and FQDESV (reference sequence). This chain's CDR3 is CASSLGRTPTYEQYF. The CDR3 DNA sequence: TGTGCCAGCAGCTTAGGGCGGACTCCAACCTACGAGCAGTACTTC.

CDR3 loop: CASSQGLATQETQYF. DNA of the CDR3: TGCGCCAGCAGCCAGGGACTAGCGACCCAAGAGACCCAGTACTTC. The chain links TRBV4-1 to TRBJ2-5, with 10 bases identical to TRBD2. CDR1 and CDR2 (germline): MGHRA, YSYEKL. This CDR3 is 15 amino acids long. V dropped 3 bases and J dropped 1; count of bases not matched to a gene: 2.

This clonotype was detected ten times or more. The chain is built from TRBV19 and TRBJ2-2, with 10 positions matching TRBD2. The CDR3 is 17 residues long. V dropped 5 bases and J dropped 2; count of bases not matched to a gene: 8. Germline CDR1 and CDR2: LNHDA and SQIVND (reference sequence). The CDR3 region is CASSPPGLAFNTGELFF. For the CDR3, the DNA is TGTGCCAGTAGTCCCCCGGGACTAGCGTTTAACACCGGGGAGCTGTTTTTT.

J is TRBJ2-5 and V is TRBV6-1; no reliable D call. CDR3 length: 16 amino acids. The V end was cut by 6 bases, the J end by 4 bases, with 21 bases between. CDR1 and CDR2 from the germline V gene are MNHNS and SASEGT. The CDR3 sequence: CASSSAGQPATETQYF. Here the CDR3 DNA reads TGTGCCAGCAGCTCCGCCGGCCAGCCAGCAACAGAGACCCAGTACTTC.

This clonotype appeared many times. The chain has TRBV11-2 and TRBJ2-2, with 7 bases aligning to TRBD2. V shed 3 bases and J 6 bases; nucleotides not matched to a gene: 13. The CDR3 totals 17 residues. Germline assignment: CDR1 SGHAT and CDR2 FQNNGV. The CDR3 coding sequence is TGTGCCAGCAGCTTCAACCAAGCGGGATGGGACGCCGGGGAGCTGTTTTTT. It is translated as CASSFNQAGWDAGELFF.

In its sample, this clonotype was seen many times. The chain recombines TRBV20-1 with TRBJ2-7, with D uncertain. Trimming pared 1 base from V and 0 bases from J, leaving 4 bases between. The CDR3 has 12 amino acids. Germline loops: CDR1 DFQATT, CDR2 SNEGSKA (reference sequence). The CDR3 DNA follows: TGCAGTGCTAGAGTTCTCTCCTACGAGCAGTACTTC. Translating gives CSARVLSYEQYF.

V gene TRBV12-3 or TRBV12-4 combines with J gene TRBJ2-7, with D uncertain. The CDR3 runs 13 residues. V dropped 3 bases and J dropped 2 bases, with 8 bases sitting between them. For the CDR3, the DNA is TGTGCCAGCAGTTTTTCCCCCCCCTACGAGCAGTACTTC. This translates into CASSFSPPYEQYF.

This clonotype has at least ten counts. The rearrangement joins TRBV20-1 to TRBJ1-1; D uncertain. Trimming pared 0 bases from V and 3 bases from J, leaving 14 bases between. The CDR3 is made up of 15 amino acids. Germline V lookup: CDR1 DFQATT, CDR2 SNEGSKA (reference sequence). The CDR3 DNA sequence: TGCAGTGCTAGAGATTGGAGGTTTTCGGACACTGAAGCTTTCTTT. It is translated as CSARDWRFSDTEAFF.